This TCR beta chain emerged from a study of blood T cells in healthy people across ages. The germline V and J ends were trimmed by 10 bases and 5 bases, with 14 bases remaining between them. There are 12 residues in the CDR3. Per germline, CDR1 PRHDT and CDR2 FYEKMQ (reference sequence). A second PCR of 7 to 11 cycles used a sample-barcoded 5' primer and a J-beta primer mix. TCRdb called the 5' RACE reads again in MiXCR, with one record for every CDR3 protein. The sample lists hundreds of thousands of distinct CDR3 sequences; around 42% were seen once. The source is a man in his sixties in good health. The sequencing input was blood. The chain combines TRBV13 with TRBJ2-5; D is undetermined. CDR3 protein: CATSLGWETQYF. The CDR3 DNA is TGTGCCACCTCCTTAGGTTGGGAGACCCAGTACTTC.